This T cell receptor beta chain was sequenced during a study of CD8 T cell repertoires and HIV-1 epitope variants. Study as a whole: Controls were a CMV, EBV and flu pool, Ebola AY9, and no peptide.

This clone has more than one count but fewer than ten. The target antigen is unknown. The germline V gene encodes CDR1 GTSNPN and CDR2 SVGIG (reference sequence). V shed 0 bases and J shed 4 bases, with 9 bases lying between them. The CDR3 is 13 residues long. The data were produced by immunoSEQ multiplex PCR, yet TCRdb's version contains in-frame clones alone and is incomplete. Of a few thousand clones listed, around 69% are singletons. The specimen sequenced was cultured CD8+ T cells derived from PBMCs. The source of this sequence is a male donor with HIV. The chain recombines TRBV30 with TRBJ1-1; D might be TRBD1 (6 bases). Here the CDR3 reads CAWSVGGLTEAFF. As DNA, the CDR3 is TGTGCCTGGAGTGTAGGGGGGCTCACTGAAGCTTTCTTT.